The entry that follows covers one TCR beta chain sequence. In this sample, this clone turned up once. Its cognate antigen has yet to be identified. No much larger clone is present one base from it, and per-base qualities are unavailable. Another Seattle source contributed samples from volunteer blood donors who had recovered from COVID-19. Whole blood was collected in K2EDTA tubes by collaborating institutions according to the institutions' own protocols. For TCRbeta analysis, collaborators shipped samples in one of three forms: frozen whole blood, isolated PBMCs, or DNA extracted from either of those sample types. This entry is derived from a study of blood T cell repertoires in COVID-19 (TCRdb year 2020). About the investigation overall: Samples covering the acute and convalescent phases of COVID-19 were provided by collaborators in the United States, Italy and Spain. The prospective study material was composed of cDNA or gDNA derived from T cells, B-cell-depleted T cells, or PBMCs. Subjects who had been exposed to COVID-19, were actively infected with it, or had recovered from it provided the deeply sampled blood TCRbeta repertoires that made up the dataset. A freely available public database, intended as a resource for researchers studying the immune response to SARS-CoV-2, is where the repertoires were released. The samples were drawn from two sources: the first 160 participants of the ongoing ImmuneRACE study, and approximately 1,300 subjects contributed by 6 global collaborators. Nearly every sample came with metadata listing a de-identified subject ID, COVID-19 status, age in years and sex. Where available, HLA class I and class II types were obtained from metadata supplied by the sample provider rather than from assay-based typing. Overall study results and their limits: The amount of clinical and demographic metadata varied by source and participant and was provided uncurated.

Trimming accounts for 7 bases at V and 1 base at J, while the number of junction bases matched to no gene is 4. The CDR3 has 14 amino acids, counting the end cysteine and phenylalanine. Solely the CDR3 DNA is kept, with 42 bases framed from the first base. The germline V gene gives CDR1 as SGHRS and CDR2 as YFSETQ. The immunoSEQ Assay, a bias-controlled multiplex PCR, was used to amplify TCRbeta CDR3 regions from genomic DNA. The original pipeline was this. Nucleated cell counts per sample were estimated from amplification of reference gene primers within the assay. To quantify the absolute abundance of each unique TCRbeta CDR3 rearrangement, sequence reads were collapsed and filtered. For each sample, productive Simpson clonality was calculated as the square root of Simpson's diversity index over productive rearrangements. TCRdb obtained this table from immuneACCESS and retained in-frame rearrangements with V and J assigned. These tables miss some clones; where compared with another copy, unresolved V genes account for less than half of the shortfall, and the remainder is unexplained. V and J calls and clone size are copied from that table; D and trimming were computed from the DNA. In this sample the table shows fewer than 200,000 clones, around 82% of which occur a single time. Jointly, the top ten make up roughly 1.3% of the sample.

The sequence joins TRBV5-1 to TRBJ2-5, with 10 bases aligning to TRBD2. This receptor was taken from a man in his sixties who had recovered from COVID-19. Sequencing was carried out using peripheral blood. The nucleotides read TGCGCCAGCTCTAGCGGGGGCCCCCAAGAGACCCAGTACTTC. This is translated as CASSSGGPQETQYF.